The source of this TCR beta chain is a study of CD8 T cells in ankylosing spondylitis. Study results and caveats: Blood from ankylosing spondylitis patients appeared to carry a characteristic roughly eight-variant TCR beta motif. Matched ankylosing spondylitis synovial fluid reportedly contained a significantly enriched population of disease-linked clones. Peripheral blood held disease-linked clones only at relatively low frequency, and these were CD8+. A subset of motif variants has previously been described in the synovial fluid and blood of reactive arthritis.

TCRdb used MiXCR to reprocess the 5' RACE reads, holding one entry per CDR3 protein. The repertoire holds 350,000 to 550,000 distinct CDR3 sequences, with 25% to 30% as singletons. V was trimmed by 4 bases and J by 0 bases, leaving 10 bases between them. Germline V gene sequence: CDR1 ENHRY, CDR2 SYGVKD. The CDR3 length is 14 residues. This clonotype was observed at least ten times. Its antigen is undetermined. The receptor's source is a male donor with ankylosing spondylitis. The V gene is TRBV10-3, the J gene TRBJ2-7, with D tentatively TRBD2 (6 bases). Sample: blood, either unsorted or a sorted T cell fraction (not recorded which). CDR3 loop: CAISVRGISYEQYV. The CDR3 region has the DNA TGTGCCATCAGTGTCCGCGGGATCTCCTACGAGCAGTACGTC.